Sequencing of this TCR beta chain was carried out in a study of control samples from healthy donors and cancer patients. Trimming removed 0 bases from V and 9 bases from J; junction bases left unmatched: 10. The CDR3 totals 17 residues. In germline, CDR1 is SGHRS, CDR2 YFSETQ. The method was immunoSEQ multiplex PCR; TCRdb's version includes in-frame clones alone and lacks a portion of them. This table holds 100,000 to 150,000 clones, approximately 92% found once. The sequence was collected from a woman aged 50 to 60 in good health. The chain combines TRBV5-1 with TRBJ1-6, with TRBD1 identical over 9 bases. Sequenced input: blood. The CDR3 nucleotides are TGCGCCAGCAGCTTGGGGCTCGGGACAGGGATACGTTCACCCCTCCACTTT. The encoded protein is CASSLGLGTGIRSPLHF.